Reported below is one TCR beta chain. The target antigen is unknown. The data are from a study of post-analysis software for immune sequencing data. In the study overall: Relapsing-remitting, secondary progressive and progressive-relapsing forms made up the multiple sclerosis disease courses.

Study-wide results and caveats: There were four or five TRBV segments more frequent in patients than controls, and TRBV5-6, TRBV5-1 and TRBV20-1 were among them. Samples made in the same batch grouped tightly together by F measure.

Prepared TCR beta cDNA libraries contained unique molecular identifiers. Approximately 500,000 cDNA molecules were recovered from an input of about 0.9 to 10 million T cells. TCRdb re-called the PCR reads with MiXCR, one entry per CDR3 protein. The data show about 800,000 distinct CDR3 sequences, roughly 30% seen once. The germline V gene has CDR1 SEHNR and CDR2 FQNEAQ (reference sequence). V was trimmed by 1 base and J by 5 bases, leaving 14 bases between them. The CDR3 runs 15 residues. This receptor was obtained from a girl aged 5 to 17 with multiple sclerosis. Sequencing was carried out using blood. The chain is built from TRBV7-9 and TRBJ1-1; D remains ambiguous. CDR3 loop: CASSLGHRTGTEAFF. The DNA for the CDR3 is TGTGCCAGCAGCTTAGGACACCGTACGGGGACTGAAGCTTTCTTT.